These T cell receptor beta chains were read from a single sample in a study of OX40 agonist ivuxolimab in advanced cancers. Assay used: immunoSEQ multiplex PCR; TCRdb lists only in-frame clones, some missing. The repertoire holds about 47,000 clones, about 86% seen once, with around 1.6% in the top ten. Material: CD4+ or CD8+ T cells sorted from blood, obtained in a trial of the OX40 agonist ivuxolimab. These receptors came from an adult with an advanced solid tumor such as melanoma, head and neck, liver or kidney cancer. Each CDR3 is given with its conserved first and last residue. The order of the fields is clone size, D gene, J gene, V gene, CDR3 protein, CDR3 DNA. A D gene is named only where the DNA matches it firmly. Rows give clone size only sometimes, using once, few, many, or a class for an expanded clone.

clone_size: few
d_call: TRBD1
j_call: TRBJ1-2
v_call: TRBV18
cdr3_aa: CASSITGDGIYGYTF
cdr3_nt: TGTGCCAGCTCAATTACAGGGGATGGAATCTATGGCTACACCTTC

clone_size: .
d_call: TRBD2
j_call: TRBJ2-3
v_call: TRBV6-1
cdr3_aa: CASSSGLAPDTQYF
cdr3_nt: TGTGCCAGCAGTAGTGGACTAGCCCCCGATACGCAGTATTTT

clone_size: .
d_call: .
j_call: TRBJ1-2
v_call: TRBV30
cdr3_aa: CAWSVLGQGRGYTF
cdr3_nt: TGTGCCTGGAGTGTACTGGGGCAGGGCCGTGGCTACACCTTC

clone_size: .
d_call: .
j_call: TRBJ2-5
v_call: TRBV5-1
cdr3_aa: CASSLEGSGPETQYF
cdr3_nt: TGCGCCAGCAGCTTGGAAGGGTCAGGGCCGGAGACCCAGTACTTC

clone_size: .
d_call: TRBD2
j_call: TRBJ2-1
v_call: TRBV4-3
cdr3_aa: CASSQEGRGLAGVVEQFF
cdr3_nt: TGCGCCAGCAGCCAAGAGGGGAGGGGGCTAGCGGGAGTAGTTGAGCAGTTCTTC

clone_size: .
d_call: .
j_call: TRBJ2-4
v_call: TRBV5-1
cdr3_aa: CAIMLQGGWMVKNIQYF
cdr3_nt: TGCGCCATCATGCTACAGGGGGGGTGGATGGTCAAAAACATTCAGTACTTC

clone_size: .
d_call: .
j_call: TRBJ2-1
v_call: TRBV15
cdr3_aa: CATSPNQMNEQFF
cdr3_nt: TGTGCCACCAGCCCTAATCAGATGAATGAGCAGTTCTTC

clone_size: once
d_call: TRBD1
j_call: TRBJ1-5
v_call: TRBV25-1
cdr3_aa: CASLTPDRSNQPQHF
cdr3_nt: TGTGCCAGTCTGACCCCGGACAGGAGCAATCAGCCCCAGCATTTT

clone_size: .
d_call: TRBD1
j_call: TRBJ2-3
v_call: TRBV28
cdr3_aa: CASSPGQGIGAQYF
cdr3_nt: TGTGCCAGCAGTCCCGGACAGGGCATAGGTGCGCAGTATTTT

clone_size: .
d_call: .
j_call: TRBJ2-3
v_call: TRBV6-5
cdr3_aa: CASSNPRAGTDTQYF
cdr3_nt: TGTGCCAGCAGTAACCCGCGAGCGGGCACAGATACGCAGTATTTT

clone_size: .
d_call: .
j_call: TRBJ2-5
v_call: TRBV5-6
cdr3_aa: CASSLSLLVQETQYF
cdr3_nt: TGTGCCAGCAGCCTTTCTCTCCTGGTACAAGAGACCCAGTACTTC

clone_size: .
d_call: .
j_call: TRBJ2-7
v_call: TRBV18
cdr3_aa: CASSPPSRSSYEQYF
cdr3_nt: TGTGCCAGCTCACCACCTAGTAGAAGCTCCTACGAGCAGTACTTC

clone_size: few
d_call: .
j_call: TRBJ1-1
v_call: TRBV5-1
cdr3_aa: CASSPIVTALNTEAFF
cdr3_nt: TGCGCCAGCAGCCCTATAGTGACAGCCTTGAACACTGAAGCTTTCTTT

clone_size: .
d_call: .
j_call: TRBJ2-5
v_call: TRBV7-9
cdr3_aa: CASSVGQVGGETQYF
cdr3_nt: TGTGCCAGCAGCGTCGGACAGGTCGGGGGGGAGACCCAGTACTTC

clone_size: .
d_call: TRBD2
j_call: TRBJ2-1
v_call: TRBV4-3
cdr3_aa: CASSQNQGLPNEQFF
cdr3_nt: TGCGCCAGCAGCCAAAACCAGGGACTACCCAATGAGCAGTTCTTC

clone_size: .
d_call: .
j_call: TRBJ2-5
v_call: TRBV9
cdr3_aa: CASSVEGDGRRQETQYF
cdr3_nt: TGTGCCAGCAGCGTAGAGGGGGACGGGAGAAGACAAGAGACCCAGTACTTC

clone_size: .
d_call: .
j_call: TRBJ2-3
v_call: TRBV7-2
cdr3_aa: CASSMNHGTDTQYF
cdr3_nt: TGTGCCAGCAGCATGAACCATGGCACAGATACGCAGTATTTT

clone_size: .
d_call: .
j_call: TRBJ2-5
v_call: TRBV25-1
cdr3_aa: CASSDSGPETQYF
cdr3_nt: TGTGCCAGCAGTGATAGCGGCCCAGAGACCCAGTACTTC

clone_size: .
d_call: .
j_call: TRBJ2-2
v_call: TRBV7-7
cdr3_aa: CASSELGTMNTGELFF
cdr3_nt: TGTGCCAGCAGCGAGCTCGGGACGATGAACACCGGGGAGCTGTTTTTT

clone_size: .
d_call: .
j_call: TRBJ1-5
v_call: TRBV4-3
cdr3_aa: CASSASRGNQPQHF
cdr3_nt: TGCGCCAGCAGCGCTTCCCGGGGGAATCAGCCCCAGCATTTT

clone_size: .
d_call: .
j_call: TRBJ2-1
v_call: TRBV30
cdr3_aa: CAWRSSGYEQFF
cdr3_nt: TGTGCCTGGAGGAGCAGTGGTTATGAGCAGTTCTTC

clone_size: .
d_call: .
j_call: TRBJ2-3
v_call: TRBV29-1
cdr3_aa: CSVEGGGSTDTQYF
cdr3_nt: TGCAGCGTTGAAGGGGGAGGCAGCACAGATACGCAGTATTTT

clone_size: .
d_call: .
j_call: TRBJ2-3
v_call: TRBV9
cdr3_aa: CASSVTSTDTQYF
cdr3_nt: TGTGCCAGCAGCGTGACGAGCACAGATACGCAGTATTTT

clone_size: .
d_call: .
j_call: TRBJ2-7
v_call: TRBV14
cdr3_aa: CASSLVRVGAEQYF
cdr3_nt: TGTGCCAGCAGCCTCGTCCGGGTAGGGGCCGAGCAGTACTTC

clone_size: once
d_call: TRBD2
j_call: TRBJ2-2
v_call: TRBV9
cdr3_aa: CASSETSAGELFF
cdr3_nt: TGTGCCAGCAGCGAAACTAGCGCCGGGGAGCTGTTTTTT

clone_size: .
d_call: TRBD1
j_call: TRBJ2-2
v_call: TRBV27
cdr3_aa: CASSPLGQGETGELFF
cdr3_nt: TGTGCCAGCAGTCCCCTGGGACAGGGAGAAACCGGGGAGCTGTTTTTT

clone_size: .
d_call: .
j_call: TRBJ1-1
v_call: TRBV11-3
cdr3_aa: CASSLTANTEAFF
cdr3_nt: TGTGCCAGCAGCTTGACAGCGAACACTGAAGCTTTCTTT

clone_size: .
d_call: .
j_call: TRBJ2-5
v_call: TRBV9
cdr3_aa: CASSPGPGQSTETQYF
cdr3_nt: TGTGCCAGCAGCCCTGGACCGGGACAATCCACAGAGACCCAGTACTTC

clone_size: once
d_call: TRBD2
j_call: TRBJ2-7
v_call: TRBV5-1
cdr3_aa: CASSLIHGGYEQYF
cdr3_nt: TGCGCCAGCAGCTTAATTCACGGGGGGTACGAGCAGTACTTC

clone_size: .
d_call: .
j_call: TRBJ2-7
v_call: TRBV19
cdr3_aa: CASSKNRDEQYF
cdr3_nt: TGTGCCAGTAGCAAAAACAGGGACGAGCAGTACTTC

clone_size: once
d_call: TRBD2
j_call: TRBJ2-1
v_call: TRBV5-1
cdr3_aa: CASSMTSGTNEQFF
cdr3_nt: TGCGCCAGCAGCATGACTAGCGGGACCAATGAGCAGTTCTTC

clone_size: .
d_call: TRBD1
j_call: TRBJ2-1
v_call: TRBV7-3
cdr3_aa: CASSGGQGSVNEQFF
cdr3_nt: TGTGCCAGCAGCGGCGGACAGGGGAGTGTGAATGAGCAGTTCTTC

clone_size: .
d_call: .
j_call: TRBJ1-5
v_call: TRBV6-6
cdr3_aa: CASSLVNQPQHF
cdr3_nt: TGTGCCAGCAGTTTGGTAAATCAGCCCCAGCATTTT

clone_size: .
d_call: .
j_call: TRBJ2-3
v_call: TRBV18
cdr3_aa: CASSPLSTDTQYF
cdr3_nt: TGTGCCAGCTCACCCCTTAGCACAGATACGCAGTATTTT

clone_size: .
d_call: TRBD1
j_call: TRBJ1-5
v_call: TRBV10-3
cdr3_aa: CATGDSFAQPQHF
cdr3_nt: TGTGCCACGGGGGACAGTTTTGCTCAGCCCCAGCATTTT

clone_size: .
d_call: .
j_call: TRBJ1-1
v_call: TRBV7-3
cdr3_aa: CASSYYQGTEAFF
cdr3_nt: TGTGCCAGCAGCTATTACCAGGGCACTGAAGCTTTCTTT

clone_size: .
d_call: .
j_call: TRBJ2-5
v_call: TRBV7-2
cdr3_aa: CASSLEWTWETQYF
cdr3_nt: TGTGCCAGCAGCTTAGAGTGGACTTGGGAGACCCAGTACTTC

clone_size: .
d_call: .
j_call: TRBJ2-7
v_call: TRBV7-2
cdr3_aa: CASSTPGYEQYF
cdr3_nt: TGTGCCAGCAGCACCCCGGGATACGAGCAGTACTTC

clone_size: .
d_call: .
j_call: TRBJ2-5
v_call: TRBV7-2
cdr3_aa: CASSPQETQYF
cdr3_nt: TGTGCCAGCAGCCCCCAAGAGACCCAGTACTTC

clone_size: .
d_call: .
j_call: TRBJ2-2
v_call: TRBV5-1
cdr3_aa: CASSGVLGGPNTGELFF
cdr3_nt: TGCGCCAGCAGCGGAGTCCTCGGCGGGCCCAACACCGGGGAGCTGTTTTTT

clone_size: once
d_call: .
j_call: TRBJ2-6
v_call: TRBV14
cdr3_aa: CASSQGGLTSGANVLTF
cdr3_nt: TGTGCCAGCAGCCAAGGTGGTCTGACCTCTGGGGCCAACGTCCTGACTTTC

clone_size: .
d_call: .
j_call: TRBJ2-2
v_call: TRBV6-5
cdr3_aa: CASSLVYANTGELFF
cdr3_nt: TGTGCCAGCAGCTTGGTTTACGCGAACACCGGGGAGCTGTTTTTT

clone_size: once
d_call: TRBD1
j_call: TRBJ2-1
v_call: TRBV2
cdr3_aa: CASRPGQGDLNEQFF
cdr3_nt: TGTGCCAGCAGGCCGGGACAGGGGGACCTCAATGAGCAGTTCTTC

clone_size: once
d_call: .
j_call: TRBJ1-5
v_call: TRBV6-1
cdr3_aa: CASSESSGMQPQHF
cdr3_nt: TGTGCCAGCAGTGAAAGTAGCGGGATGCAGCCCCAGCATTTT

clone_size: .
d_call: TRBD2
j_call: TRBJ2-7
v_call: TRBV7-2
cdr3_aa: CASSLALAGRSVYEQYF
cdr3_nt: TGTGCCAGCAGCTTAGCCCTAGCGGGCAGGAGCGTCTACGAGCAGTACTTC

clone_size: .
d_call: .
j_call: TRBJ1-1
v_call: TRBV23-1
cdr3_aa: CASSQLRGAPYTEAFF
cdr3_nt: TGCGCCAGCAGTCAACTCCGGGGGGCGCCTTACACTGAAGCTTTCTTT

clone_size: medium-sized
d_call: TRBD2
j_call: TRBJ2-1
v_call: TRBV2
cdr3_aa: CASSGRLAGGVNEQFF
cdr3_nt: TGTGCCAGCAGTGGACGACTAGCGGGAGGGGTCAATGAGCAGTTCTTC

clone_size: few
d_call: .
j_call: TRBJ2-7
v_call: TRBV7-2
cdr3_aa: CASSIKEIWVEQYF
cdr3_nt: TGTGCCAGCAGCATAAAGGAGATCTGGGTCGAGCAGTACTTC

clone_size: .
d_call: .
j_call: TRBJ1-4
v_call: TRBV6-5
cdr3_aa: CASRRAGLNEKLFF
cdr3_nt: TGTGCCAGCAGACGGGCCGGGCTTAATGAAAAACTGTTTTTT

clone_size: .
d_call: TRBD1
j_call: TRBJ2-5
v_call: TRBV7-7
cdr3_aa: CASSLQQGGGETQYF
cdr3_nt: TGTGCTAGCAGCTTACAACAGGGGGGAGGCGAGACCCAGTACTTC

clone_size: once
d_call: TRBD1
j_call: TRBJ2-1
v_call: TRBV11-2
cdr3_aa: CASSRPGQGYNEQFF
cdr3_nt: TGTGCCAGCAGCCGTCCGGGACAGGGGTACAATGAGCAGTTCTTC